This T cell receptor (beta chain) was identified in a study of T-cell memory formation after mild COVID-19. Study-wide findings and caveats: Largely, contracting CD4+ clones fell within CM and EM, and contracting CD8+ clones within EMRA. Clones from the second wave (peaking day 37) had unconfirmed SARS-CoV-2 specificity. Day 15 to 85 contractors were CD4/CD8 balanced; later expanders leaned CD4+. Pre-infection memory carried some responding clones, suggesting that cross-reactive memory joined.

TCRdb fed the 5' RACE reads into MiXCR, producing one record per CDR3 protein. Found here are under 250,000 distinct CDR3 sequences, 27% of them singletons; the top ten hold roughly 10%. The CDR3 contains 19 residues. The trim removed 2 bases at V and 6 bases at J, leaving 15 bases unmatched. Germline loops: CDR1 SGHRS, CDR2 YFSETQ. This clonotype was counted between two and nine times. Its antigen is not identified. Sequencing input: PBMCs or a T cell subset sorted from them (not recorded which). The receptor's source is an adult woman who had mild COVID-19 (a few samples of this study predate the infection). Cell type and time point are not known. The chain uses TRBV5-1 and TRBJ2-1; 12 positions agree with TRBD2. As DNA, the CDR3 is TGCGCCAGCAGCTTTCTCCAGCGCACGACTAGCGGGAGTGGCAATGAGCAGTTCTTC. Residues: CASSFLQRTTSGSGNEQFF.